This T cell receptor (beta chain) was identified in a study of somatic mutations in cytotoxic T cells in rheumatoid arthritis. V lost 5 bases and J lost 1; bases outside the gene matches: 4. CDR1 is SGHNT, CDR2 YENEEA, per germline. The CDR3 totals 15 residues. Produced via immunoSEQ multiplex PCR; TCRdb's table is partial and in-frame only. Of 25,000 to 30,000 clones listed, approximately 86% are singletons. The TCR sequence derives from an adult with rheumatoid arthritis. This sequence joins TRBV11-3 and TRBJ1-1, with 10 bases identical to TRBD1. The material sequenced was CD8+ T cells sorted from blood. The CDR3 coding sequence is TGTGCCAGCAGCCCGGGGACAGGGGCGAACACTGAAGCTTTCTTT. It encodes CASSPGTGANTEAFF.